Each of the 21 T cell receptor beta chains below was sequenced from the same sample in a study of T cell repertoires in cytomegalovirus infection. No antigen has been assigned to these receptors. Via MiXCR, TCRdb re-called the reads, giving one row per CDR3 protein. The sample includes 300,000 to 400,000 distinct CDR3 sequences, 25% to 35% of them seen just once. Sequencing was performed on cultured PBMCs, taken from culture after CMV antigen stimulation. The receptors shown here come from a human donor in good health (CMV status not recorded). Some clones in this sample may be carry-over from other donors' samples.

Concerning this clonotype: At one end the junction does not follow the germline gene, possibly because of a read error. The rearrangement joins TRBV4-1 to TRBJ1-2; the D gene is possibly TRBD1 (5 bases). CDR3 size: 13 residues. The V gene's germline CDR1 is MGHRA and CDR2 YSYEKL. CDR3 region: CASSRKRGYGYTF. CDR3 DNA: TGTGCCAGCAGCCGAAAGAGGGGCTATGGCTACACCTTC.

This clonotype was detected only a few times. This chain uses TRBV11-2 with TRBJ2-7, with D perhaps matching TRBD1 (5 bases). This CDR3 region has 14 residues. Germline CDR1 is SGHAT and CDR2 is FQNNGV. The V gene lost 2 bases and the J gene lost 2 bases, with 10 bases spanning the gap. The CDR3 sequence is CASSLRQSTYEQYF. CDR3 DNA sequence: TGTGCCAGCAGCTTACGACAGTCCACCTACGAGCAGTACTTC.

The chain joins TRBV10-3 to TRBJ1-2; D gene unclear. The CDR3 runs 13 residues. The germline gives CDR1 ENHRY, CDR2 SYGVKD. V lost 2 bases, J lost 8 bases, and 12 bases lay in between. The CDR3 DNA reads as TGTGCCATCAGTGAGGGTTTCCTGGGCGGCTACACCTTC. This gives the protein CAISEGFLGGYTF.

The gene calls are TRBV7-9 and TRBJ2-3; TRBD2 is a possible D gene (6 bases). Deletions cut 11 bases from V and 4 bases from J, with 16 bases between. Germline lookup yields CDR1 SEHNR and CDR2 FQNEAQ (reference sequence). The CDR3 totals 13 residues. CDR3 amino acids: CAGNTGGPDTQYF. The CDR3 DNA reads as TGTGCCGGCAATACCGGGGGACCAGATACGCAGTATTTT.

This chain joins TRBV4-1 and TRBJ2-1, with D tentatively TRBD1 (5 bases). CDR3 length: 15 amino acids. V was clipped by 0 bases and J by 10 bases, with 16 bases between them. Germline V gives CDR1 MGHRA, CDR2 YSYEKL. The CDR3 DNA reads as TGCGCCAGCAGCCAAGACCAGGGCAGTTTGGGAGAGCAGTTCTTC. This translates into CASSQDQGSLGEQFF.

The chain is built from TRBV20-1 and TRBJ2-7; no definite D call. Trimming removed 7 bases at V and 2 bases at J, with 15 bases between. There are 13 residues in the CDR3. CDR1 and CDR2 (germline): DFQATT, SNEGSKA (reference sequence). The CDR3 is CSVVGGFPYEQYF. CDR3 in DNA: TGCAGTGTGGTTGGCGGTTTTCCCTACGAGCAGTACTTC.

This chain connects TRBV13 to TRBJ1-4, with 9 bases matching TRBD1. The V gene's germline CDR1 is PRHDT and CDR2 FYEKMQ (reference sequence). The CDR3 length is 16 residues. J was trimmed by 7 bases and V by 5 bases; bases with no gene match: 11. Written as DNA, the CDR3 is TGTGCCAGCAGCACCCGATTGACAGGGGGGTTTGAAAAACTGTTTTTT. It translates to CASSTRLTGGFEKLFF.

This chain uses TRBV20-1 with TRBJ2-1, with 7 bases matching TRBD1. This CDR3 has 14 residues. Germline values: CDR1 DFQATT, CDR2 SNEGSKA (reference sequence). The V and J ends lost 7 bases and 9 bases, in that order; junction bases with no gene match: 15. The chain's CDR3 is CSGRGGPGRGEQFF. The CDR3 DNA reads as TGCAGTGGGCGAGGGGGCCCGGGTCGTGGTGAGCAGTTCTTC.

The genes are TRBV20-1 and TRBJ1-1; D is undetermined. Germline CDR1 reads DFQATT; CDR2 reads SNEGSKA (reference sequence). The germline V and J ends were trimmed by 3 bases and 0 bases, with 14 bases remaining between them. The CDR3 spans 15 residues. The CDR3 DNA follows: TGCAGTGCTAGGGGGTTTGTTAATTTGAACACTGAAGCTTTCTTT. This sequence encodes CSARGFVNLNTEAFF.

This clonotype occurred a few times. The chain employs TRBV6-1 and TRBJ2-5; 10 positions match TRBD2. Per the germline V gene, CDR1 is MNHNS and CDR2 is SASEGT. Trimming took 5 bases from V and 5 from J; bases not matched to a gene: 14. This CDR3 is built from 17 residues. The CDR3 DNA reads as TGTGCCAGCAGTCGAATCCGAAGCGCTAGCGGGAGTGAGACCCAGTACTTC. This encodes CASSRIRSASGSETQYF.

About this clonotype itself: The junction shows a germline mismatch at one end, possibly a read error. The chain joins TRBV11-3 to TRBJ2-1, with D tentatively TRBD1 (6 bases). Per germline, CDR1 SGHNT and CDR2 YENEEA. CDR3 size: 19 residues. DNA of the CDR3: TGTGCCAGCAGCCTAGAGACAGGACACGCTTTTAGCTCCTACAATGAGCAGTTCTTC. It codes for CASSLETGHAFSSYNEQFF. Full variable domain (outside the CDR3, taken from reference TRBV11-3 and TRBJ2-1): EAGVVQSPRYKIIEKKQPVAFWCNPISGHNTLYWYLQNLGQGPELLIRYENEEAVDDSQLPKDRFSAERLKGVDSTLKIQPAELGDSAVYLCASSLETGHAFSSYNEQFFGPGTRLTVL.

This clonotype was counted only a few times. The chain uses TRBV6-1 and TRBJ2-3; D gene uncertain. CDR3 length: 13 residues. Trimming took 6 bases from V and 2 from J, leaving 9 bases between them. Germline-derived CDR1 and CDR2 are MNHNS and SASEGT. CDR3 DNA sequence: TGTGCCAGCAGCCGAGACCTCACAGATACGCAGTATTTT. It specifies CASSRDLTDTQYF.

This clonotype was seen many times. The rearrangement links TRBV7-2 to TRBJ2-7; no clear D gene. Trimming shortened V by 1 base and J by 4 bases, and 11 bases separated the two germline ends. The CDR3 is 14 amino acids. Germline lookup yields CDR1 SGHTA and CDR2 FQGNSA. CDR3 amino acids: CASSLGHLIYEQYF. DNA for the CDR3: TGTGCCAGCAGCTTAGGACATTTGATTTACGAGCAGTACTTC.

The J gene is TRBJ2-1, the V gene TRBV12-3 or TRBV12-4; D perhaps matches TRBD2 (5 bases). Trimming left V 5 bases short and J 8 bases short, with 13 bases between. This CDR3 contains 13 residues. The CDR3 coding sequence is TGTGCCAGCAGTCTTACTAGATCTCATGAGCAGTTCTTC. This sequence encodes CASSLTRSHEQFF.

CDR3 region: CSARTSGSHEQYF. The DNA for the CDR3 is TGCAGTGCTAGGACTAGCGGGAGCCACGAGCAGTACTTC. The chain is built from TRBV20-1 and TRBJ2-7, with 12 positions matching TRBD2. Germline V gives CDR1 DFQATT, CDR2 SNEGSKA (reference sequence). J lost 5 bases, V lost 3 bases, and 2 bases had no gene match. The CDR3 consists of 13 residues.

This clonotype was observed a few times. The V and J genes are TRBV11-2 and TRBJ1-1, with D tentatively TRBD1 (6 bases). The germline CDR1 and CDR2 sequences are SGHAT and FQNNGV. The CDR3 has 15 residues. Trimming removed 5 bases from V and 1 base from J, with 14 bases in between. CDR3 protein: CASSLPEGGNTEAFF. The CDR3 nucleotides read TGTGCCAGCAGCCTACCCGAGGGGGGGAACACTGAAGCTTTCTTT.

Only a few counts were recorded for this clonotype. This chain joins TRBV7-8 and TRBJ1-5; 7 bases are a match to TRBD1. The junction had 8 bases not matched to a gene; V was cut back by 5 bases and J by 7 bases. CDR3 length: 14 residues. CDR1 is SGHVS, CDR2 FQNEAQ, per germline. The CDR3 nucleotides are TGTGCCAGCAGCGAACGGGACAGTTTCCAGCCCCAGCATTTT. It specifies CASSERDSFQPQHF.

This clonotype has only a few counts. The CDR3 DNA follows: TGTGCCAGCAGCCGCGGACAGGGGGCGCGCGGCACTGAAGCTTTCTTT. Encoded protein: CASSRGQGARGTEAFF. The chain is built from TRBV3-1 and TRBJ1-1, with TRBD1 identical over 11 bases. The CDR3 is 16 amino acids. After removal of 4 bases from V and 4 bases from J, the junction contained 8 bases not matched to a gene. Germline assignment: CDR1 LGHDT and CDR2 YNNKEL (reference sequence).

This clonotype was found a few times. V and J are TRBV19 and TRBJ1-5, with 9 bases fitting TRBD1. V lost 4 bases to trimming and J lost 4 bases; unmatched junction nucleotides: 11. CDR3 length equals 17 residues. The germline V gene encodes CDR1 LNHDA and CDR2 SQIVND (reference sequence). The CDR3 bases are TGTGCCAGTAGTAATGGACAGGGGTCTTTTGGTAATCAGCCCCAGCATTTT. Translation gives CASSNGQGSFGNQPQHF.

The chain links TRBV5-1 to TRBJ1-5; possible D gene TRBD1, 5 bases. Germline CDR1 and CDR2: SGHRS and YFSETQ. V gave up 5 bases and J gave up 3 bases, with 24 bases separating them. This CDR3 has 18 residues. The CDR3 nucleotides read TGCGCCAGCAGTTCCCAAAGGAAGGGGCAAGGAAACAATCAGCCCCAGCATTTT. This codes for CASSSQRKGQGNNQPQHF. Filled out from reference TRBV5-1 and TRBJ1-5, the complete variable domain reads KAGVTQTPRYLIKTRGQQVTLSCSPISGHRSVSWYQQTPGQGLQFLFEYFSETQRNKGNFPGRFSGRQFSNSRSEMNVSTLELGDSALYLCASSSQRKGQGNNQPQHFGDGTRLSIL.

This clonotype has more than one count but fewer than ten. The J gene is TRBJ2-7, the V gene TRBV7-3; D perhaps matches TRBD1 (6 bases). Per the germline V gene, CDR1 is SGHTA and CDR2 is FQGTGA. V was clipped by 2 bases and J by 4 bases, with 12 bases between them. There are 14 residues in the CDR3. The CDR3 loop reads CASSLFGGAYEQYF. The CDR3 DNA sequence: TGTGCCAGCAGCTTATTTGGGGGCGCTTACGAGCAGTACTTC.